This T cell receptor beta chain was observed in a study of blood T cell repertoires in COVID-19. The CDR3 runs to 15 residues. Trimming cost V 6 bases and J 0 bases, with 12 bases left between them. The germline CDR1 and CDR2 sequences are SNHLY and FYNNEI. Profiling relied on immunoSEQ multiplex PCR, and the TCRdb table lists in-frame clones only, not all of them. Seen here are some 110,000 clones, about nine tenths observed once, and the top ten hold approximately 8.7%. The chain recombines TRBV2 with TRBJ2-1; possibly TRBD1 for D (6 bases). This TCR was sampled from a man between 65 and 85 years old who had recovered from COVID-19. Sequenced input: peripheral blood. CDR3 protein: CASRKDSASYNEQFF. CDR3 DNA: TGTGCCAGCAGGAAGGACAGCGCCTCCTACAATGAGCAGTTCTTC.